This TCR beta chain appears in the sequencing data of a study of shared clonotypes between healthy human individuals. Regarding the study as a whole: The donor pool, a small one, limited the genetic and exposure-history diversity represented. Around 5.3% of naive CD4 clonotypes were shared across a few donors.

In the study's own analysis: Junction-only sequences without quality scores were provided by ImmunoSEQ, so filtering was different. Repertoires were generated with immunoSEQ multiplex PCR, while TCRdb's copy carries only in-frame clones and drops some. V and J calls and clone size follow that table, whereas D and trimming were derived from the DNA. The sample holds about 1.1 million clones, approximately 77% seen once. Worth noting for this clone: Its specificity is unknown.

J was trimmed by 8 bases and V by 7 bases; bases with no gene match: 7. This CDR3 contains 12 residues. Germline lookup yields CDR1 SQVTM and CDR2 ANQGSEA. The source of this sequence is a man younger than 35 in good health. Some clones in this sample may be carry-over from other donors' samples. The rearrangement links TRBV29-1 to TRBJ2-1; 8 positions match TRBD1. The sample taken for sequencing was memory CD4+ T cells from PBMCs. Subset meaning: CD45RA-negative fraction. CDR3 loop: CSATTGVDEQFF. DNA of the CDR3: TGCAGCGCCACGACAGGGGTGGATGAGCAGTTCTTC.